This entry is about one T cell receptor (beta chain). The data derive from a study of T-cell reconstitution after alpha-beta-depleted transplantation in children. V dropped 2 bases and J dropped 2 bases, with 10 bases sitting between them. Germline V gene lookup returns CDR1 SGHTA and CDR2 FQGNSA. The CDR3 totals 15 residues. Using unique molecular identifiers, the investigators prepared the TCRbeta library. TCRdb used MiXCR to reprocess the PCR reads, holding one entry per CDR3 protein. The table includes a few hundred thousand distinct CDR3 sequences, over 9% detected once. The rearrangement joins TRBV7-2 to TRBJ2-1, with a possible D match to TRBD2 (6 bases). The material sequenced was PBMCs from the stem cell graft donor, taken from the stem cell graft. This receptor was obtained from a human donor who donated a stem cell graft to a child with acute lymphoblastic leukemia. CDR3 sequence reads: CASSLMAGPYNEQFF. CDR3 bases: TGTGCCAGCAGCTTAATGGCGGGACCCTACAATGAGCAGTTCTTC. Combining the CDR3 with reference TRBV7-2 and TRBJ2-1 gives the whole variable domain GAGVSQSPSNKVTEKGKDVELRCDPISGHTALYWYRQSLGQGLEFLIYFQGNSAPDKSGLPSDRFSAERTGGSVSTLTIQRTQQEDSAVYLCASSLMAGPYNEQFFGPGTRLTVL.